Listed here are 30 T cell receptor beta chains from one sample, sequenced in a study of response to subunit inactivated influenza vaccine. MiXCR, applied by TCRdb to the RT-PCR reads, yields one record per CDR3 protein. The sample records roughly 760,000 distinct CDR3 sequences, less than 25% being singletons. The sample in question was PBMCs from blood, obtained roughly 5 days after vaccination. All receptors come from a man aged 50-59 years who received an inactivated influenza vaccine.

CDR3 bases: TGCAGTGCGGCCGGGACAGGGAGGAATTCACCCCTCCACTTT. The encoded protein is CSAAGTGRNSPLHF. This sequence joins TRBV20-1 and TRBJ1-6, with TRBD1 identical over 9 bases. V gave up 6 bases and J gave up 7 bases; unmatched junction bases: 7. Per the germline V gene, CDR1 is DFQATT and CDR2 is SNEGSKA (reference sequence). The CDR3 has 14 amino acids.

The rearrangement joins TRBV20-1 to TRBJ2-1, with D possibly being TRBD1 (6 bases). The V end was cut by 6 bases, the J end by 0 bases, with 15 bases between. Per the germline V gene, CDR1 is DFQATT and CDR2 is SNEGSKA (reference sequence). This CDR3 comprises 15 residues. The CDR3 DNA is TGCAGTGCCCCAACACAGGGATTCTCCTACAATGAGCAGTTCTTC. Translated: CSAPTQGFSYNEQFF.

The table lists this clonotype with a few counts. The CDR3 DNA reads TGCGCCAGCAGCTTTGGGCATACAAGATTAGAGACCCAGTACTTC. Translating it yields CASSFGHTRLETQYF. The chain employs TRBV5-1 and TRBJ2-5; D not resolved. Germline lookup yields CDR1 SGHRS and CDR2 YFSETQ. V dropped 2 bases and J dropped 4 bases, with 15 bases sitting between them. This CDR3 comprises 15 residues.

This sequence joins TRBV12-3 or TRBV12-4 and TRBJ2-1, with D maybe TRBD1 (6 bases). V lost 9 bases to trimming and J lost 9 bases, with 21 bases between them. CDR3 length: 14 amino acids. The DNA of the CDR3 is TGTGCCAGTAACGTCGGGACACGGGCCGGTGAGCAGTTCTTC. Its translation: CASNVGTRAGEQFF.

CDR3 coding DNA: TGTGCCAGCAGCTTAGTGGCGTCTAGCGGTAATGAGCAGTTCTTC. This encodes CASSLVASSGNEQFF. The chain carries TRBV7-2 and TRBJ2-1, with 7 bases identical to TRBD2. The CDR3 totals 15 residues. Germline lookup yields CDR1 SGHTA and CDR2 FQGNSA. V shed 1 base and J 7 bases; nucleotides not matched to a gene: 7.

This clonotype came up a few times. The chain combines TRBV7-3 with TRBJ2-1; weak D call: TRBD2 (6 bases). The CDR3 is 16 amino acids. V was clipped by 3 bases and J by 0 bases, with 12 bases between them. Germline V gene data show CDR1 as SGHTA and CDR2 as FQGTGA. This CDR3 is CASSLTSTSSYNEQFF. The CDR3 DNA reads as TGTGCCAGCAGCTTGACTAGTACTTCCTCCTACAATGAGCAGTTCTTC.

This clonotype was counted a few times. The CDR3 protein is CASSSTRGQQETQYF. CDR3 nucleotide sequence: TGTGCCAGCAGTTCAACCAGGGGGCAGCAAGAGACCCAGTACTTC. The chain recombines TRBV28 with TRBJ2-5; the match to TRBD1 covers 8 bases. The CDR3 contains 15 residues. CDR1 and CDR2 from the germline V gene are MDHEN and SYDVKM. The V gene end was trimmed by 4 bases and the J gene end by 2 bases; junction bases not matched to a gene: 6.

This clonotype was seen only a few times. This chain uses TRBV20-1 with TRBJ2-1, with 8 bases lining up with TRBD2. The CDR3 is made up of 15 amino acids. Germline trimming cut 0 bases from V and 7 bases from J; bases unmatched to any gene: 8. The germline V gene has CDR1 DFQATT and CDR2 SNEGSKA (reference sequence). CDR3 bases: TGCAGTGCTAGAGATCACGCTAGCGGGTTAAATGAGCAGTTCTTC. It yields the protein CSARDHASGLNEQFF.

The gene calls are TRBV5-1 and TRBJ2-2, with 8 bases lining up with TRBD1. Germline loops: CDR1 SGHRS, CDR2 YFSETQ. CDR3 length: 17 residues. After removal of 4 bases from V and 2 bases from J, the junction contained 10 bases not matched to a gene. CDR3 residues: CASSITPGQANTGELFF. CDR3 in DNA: TGCGCCAGCAGCATTACACCGGGACAGGCCAACACCGGGGAGCTGTTTTTT.

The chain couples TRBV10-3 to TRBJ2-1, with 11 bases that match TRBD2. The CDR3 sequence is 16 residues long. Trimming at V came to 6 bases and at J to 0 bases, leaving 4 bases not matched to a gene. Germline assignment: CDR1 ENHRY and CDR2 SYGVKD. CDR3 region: CAISQLAGDSYNEQFF. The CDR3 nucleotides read TGTGCCATCAGCCAACTAGCGGGGGACTCCTACAATGAGCAGTTCTTC.

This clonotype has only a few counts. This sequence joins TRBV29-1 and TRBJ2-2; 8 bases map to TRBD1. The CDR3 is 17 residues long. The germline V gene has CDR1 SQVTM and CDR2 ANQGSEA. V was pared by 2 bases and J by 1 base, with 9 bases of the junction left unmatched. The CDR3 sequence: CSVELLDRGRNTGELFF. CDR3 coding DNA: TGCAGCGTTGAACTCCTAGACAGGGGCCGGAACACCGGGGAGCTGTTTTTT.

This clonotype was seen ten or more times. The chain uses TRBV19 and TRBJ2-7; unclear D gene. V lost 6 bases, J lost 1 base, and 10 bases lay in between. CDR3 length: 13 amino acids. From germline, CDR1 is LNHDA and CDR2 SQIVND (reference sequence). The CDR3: CASRNRGSYEQYF. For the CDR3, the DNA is TGTGCCAGTAGGAACAGAGGTTCCTACGAGCAGTACTTC.

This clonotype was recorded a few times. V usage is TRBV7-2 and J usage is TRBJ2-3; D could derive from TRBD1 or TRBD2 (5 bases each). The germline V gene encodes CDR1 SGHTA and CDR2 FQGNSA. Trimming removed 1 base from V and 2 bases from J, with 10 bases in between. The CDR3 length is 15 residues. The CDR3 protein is CASSLGDGPTDTQYF. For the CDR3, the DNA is TGTGCCAGCAGCTTAGGGGACGGTCCCACAGATACGCAGTATTTT.

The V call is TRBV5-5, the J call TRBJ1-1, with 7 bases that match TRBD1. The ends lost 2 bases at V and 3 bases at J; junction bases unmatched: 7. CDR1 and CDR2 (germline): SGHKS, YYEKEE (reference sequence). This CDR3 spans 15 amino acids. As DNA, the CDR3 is TGTGCCAGCAGCTTTGGGACAGTCAGGGACACTGAAGCTTTCTTT. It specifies CASSFGTVRDTEAFF.

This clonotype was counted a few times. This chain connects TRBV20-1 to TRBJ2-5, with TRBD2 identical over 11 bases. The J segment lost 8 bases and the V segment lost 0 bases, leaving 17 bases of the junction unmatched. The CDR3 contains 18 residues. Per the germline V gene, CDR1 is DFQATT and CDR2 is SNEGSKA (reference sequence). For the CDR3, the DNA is TGCAGTGCTAGAGATGTGGGACTAGCGGAACCTCGGTTGTTCACCCAGTACTTC. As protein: CSARDVGLAEPRLFTQYF.

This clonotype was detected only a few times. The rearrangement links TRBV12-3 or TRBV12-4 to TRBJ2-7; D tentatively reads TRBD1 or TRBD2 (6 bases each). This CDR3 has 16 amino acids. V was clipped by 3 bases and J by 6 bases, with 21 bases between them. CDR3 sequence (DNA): TGTGCCAGCAGTTTTATGGGAGGTCCGGGGGCTACCGAGCAGTACTTC. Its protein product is CASSFMGGPGATEQYF.

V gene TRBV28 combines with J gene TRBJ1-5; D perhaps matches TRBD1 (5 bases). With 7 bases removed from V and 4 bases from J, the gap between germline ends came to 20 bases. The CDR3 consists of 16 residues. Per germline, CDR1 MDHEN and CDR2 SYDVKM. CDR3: CASNELGTPLNQPQHF. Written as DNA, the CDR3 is TGTGCCAGCAACGAATTGGGGACCCCCCTTAATCAGCCCCAGCATTTT.

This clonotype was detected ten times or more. The chain's CDR3 is CASTRIRAEAFF. The CDR3 DNA reads TGTGCCAGCACCCGTATAAGGGCTGAAGCTTTCTTT. V is TRBV28 and J is TRBJ1-1, with D uncertain. The CDR3 runs to 12 residues. Germline values: CDR1 MDHEN, CDR2 SYDVKM. V was clipped by 7 bases and J by 6 bases, with 12 bases between them.

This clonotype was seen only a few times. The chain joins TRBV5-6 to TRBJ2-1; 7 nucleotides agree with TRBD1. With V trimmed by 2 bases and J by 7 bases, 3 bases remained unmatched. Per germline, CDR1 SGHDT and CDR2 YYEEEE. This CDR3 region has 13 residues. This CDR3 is CASSFGQVNEQFF. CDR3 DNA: TGTGCCAGCAGCTTCGGACAGGTAAATGAGCAGTTCTTC.

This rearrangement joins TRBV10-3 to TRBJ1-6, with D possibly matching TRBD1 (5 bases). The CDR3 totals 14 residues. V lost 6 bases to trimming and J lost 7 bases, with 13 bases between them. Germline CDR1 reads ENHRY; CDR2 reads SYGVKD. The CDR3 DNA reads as TGTGCCATCAGACGGGACGGCCTGAATTCACCCCTCCACTTT. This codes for CAIRRDGLNSPLHF.

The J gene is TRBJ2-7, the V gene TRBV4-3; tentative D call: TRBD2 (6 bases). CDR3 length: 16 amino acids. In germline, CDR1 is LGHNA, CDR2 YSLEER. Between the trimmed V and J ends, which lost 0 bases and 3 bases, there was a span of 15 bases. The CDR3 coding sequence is TGCGCCAGCAGCCAAGAAATGGAGGGGTGGGTCTACGAGCAGTACTTC. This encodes CASSQEMEGWVYEQYF.

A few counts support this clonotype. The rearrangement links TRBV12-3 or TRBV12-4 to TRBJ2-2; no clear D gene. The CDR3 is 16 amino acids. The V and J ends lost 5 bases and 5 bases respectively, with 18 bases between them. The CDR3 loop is CASSTPGGVRTGELFF. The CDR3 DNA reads TGTGCCAGCAGTACCCCCGGCGGCGTGCGGACCGGGGAGCTGTTTTTT.

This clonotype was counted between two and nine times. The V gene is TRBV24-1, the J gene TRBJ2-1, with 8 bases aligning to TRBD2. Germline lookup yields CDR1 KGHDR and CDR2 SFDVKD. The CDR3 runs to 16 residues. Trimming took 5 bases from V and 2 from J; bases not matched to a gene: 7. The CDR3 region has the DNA TGTGCCACCAGTGGGTCTGCGGGGGGAACCTACAATGAGCAGTTCTTC. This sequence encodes CATSGSAGGTYNEQFF.

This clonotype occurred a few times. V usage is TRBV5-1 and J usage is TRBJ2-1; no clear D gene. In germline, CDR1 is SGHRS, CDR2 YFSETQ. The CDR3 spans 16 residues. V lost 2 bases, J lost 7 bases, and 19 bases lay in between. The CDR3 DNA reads TGCGCCAGCAGCTTAGGGTACCTAGGCTCCGGTAATGAGCAGTTCTTC. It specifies CASSLGYLGSGNEQFF.

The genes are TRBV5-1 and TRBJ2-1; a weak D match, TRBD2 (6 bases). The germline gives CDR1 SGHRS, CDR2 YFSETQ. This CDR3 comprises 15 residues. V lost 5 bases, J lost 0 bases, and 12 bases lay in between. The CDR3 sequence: CASRSGPSSYNEQFF. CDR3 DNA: TGCGCCAGCAGAAGCGGGCCAAGCTCCTACAATGAGCAGTTCTTC.

In DNA, the CDR3 is TGTGCCAGCAGCTTAGTTGGCAGCGCCAAGGTTGAAAAACTGTTTTTT. Translation: CASSLVGSAKVEKLFF. The gene calls are TRBV7-2 and TRBJ1-4; D unclear. The CDR3 consists of 16 residues. CDR1 SGHTA and CDR2 FQGNSA come from the germline V gene. V lost 1 base, J lost 7 bases, and 16 bases lay in between.

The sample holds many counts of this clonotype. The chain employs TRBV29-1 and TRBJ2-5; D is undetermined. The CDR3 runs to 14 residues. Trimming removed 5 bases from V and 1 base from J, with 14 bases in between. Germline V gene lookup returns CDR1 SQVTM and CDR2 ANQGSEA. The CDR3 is CSVLHWATQETQYF. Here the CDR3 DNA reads TGCAGCGTTCTCCATTGGGCGACCCAAGAGACCCAGTACTTC. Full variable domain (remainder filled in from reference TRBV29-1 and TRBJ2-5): SAVISQKPSRDICQRGTSLTIQCQVDSQVTMMFWYRQQPGQSLTLIATANQGSEATYESGFVIDKFPISRPNLTFSTLTVSNMSPEDSSIYLCSVLHWATQETQYFGPGTRLLVL.

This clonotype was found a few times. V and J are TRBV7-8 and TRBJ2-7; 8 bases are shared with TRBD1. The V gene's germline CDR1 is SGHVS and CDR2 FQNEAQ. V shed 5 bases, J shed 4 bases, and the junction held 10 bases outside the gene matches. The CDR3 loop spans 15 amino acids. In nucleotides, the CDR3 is TGTGCCAGCAGCCCTTGGACAGGGTCTCTATACGAGCAGTACTTC. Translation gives CASSPWTGSLYEQYF.

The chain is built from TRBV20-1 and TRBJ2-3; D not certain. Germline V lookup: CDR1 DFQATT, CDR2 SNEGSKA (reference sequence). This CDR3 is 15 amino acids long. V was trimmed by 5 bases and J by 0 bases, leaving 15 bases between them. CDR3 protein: CSAFRPVASTDTQYF. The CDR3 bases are TGCAGTGCTTTCCGTCCCGTGGCGAGCACAGATACGCAGTATTTT.

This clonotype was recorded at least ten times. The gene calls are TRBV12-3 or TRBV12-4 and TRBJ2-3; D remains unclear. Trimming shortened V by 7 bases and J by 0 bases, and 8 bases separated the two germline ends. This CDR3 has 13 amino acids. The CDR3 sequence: CASTRQSTDTQYF. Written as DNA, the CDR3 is TGTGCCAGCACCCGTCAAAGCACAGATACGCAGTATTTT.